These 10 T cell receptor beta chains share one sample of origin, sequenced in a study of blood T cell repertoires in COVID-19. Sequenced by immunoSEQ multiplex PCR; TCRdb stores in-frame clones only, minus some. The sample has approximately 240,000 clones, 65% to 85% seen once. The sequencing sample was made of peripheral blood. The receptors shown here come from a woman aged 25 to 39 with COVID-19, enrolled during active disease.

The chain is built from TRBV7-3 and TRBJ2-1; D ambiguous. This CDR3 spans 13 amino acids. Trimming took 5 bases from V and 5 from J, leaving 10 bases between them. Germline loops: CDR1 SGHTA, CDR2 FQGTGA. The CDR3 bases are TGTGCCAGCAGCCCGGAAACAGACAATGAGCAGTTCTTC. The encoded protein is CASSPETDNEQFF.

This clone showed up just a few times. In DNA, the CDR3 is TGCAGCGTGGGATCCGGGACAGGGAGAAACACCATATATTTT. This sequence encodes CSVGSGTGRNTIYF. The rearrangement uses TRBV29-1 and TRBJ1-3; TRBD1 matches 9 bases. J was trimmed by 5 bases and V by 6 bases; bases with no gene match: 8. The CDR3 loop spans 14 amino acids. Looked up from germline, CDR1 is SQVTM and CDR2 is ANQGSEA.

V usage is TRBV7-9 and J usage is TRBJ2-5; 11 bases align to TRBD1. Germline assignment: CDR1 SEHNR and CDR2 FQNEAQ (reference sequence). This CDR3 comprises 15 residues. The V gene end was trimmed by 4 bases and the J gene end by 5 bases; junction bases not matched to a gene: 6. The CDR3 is CASSSDRGRGETQYF. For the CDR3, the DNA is TGTGCCAGCAGCTCGGACAGGGGGCGCGGGGAGACCCAGTACTTC.

In nucleotides, the CDR3 is TGTGCCAGCAGCTTGTCATTCCGTACGGCCTACGAGCAGTACTTC. Translated: CASSLSFRTAYEQYF. The chain recombines TRBV5-5 with TRBJ2-7, with D hard to call. This CDR3 is 15 amino acids long. V was cut by 1 base and J by 2 bases, with 13 bases left in between. Germline V lookup: CDR1 SGHKS, CDR2 YYEKEE (reference sequence).

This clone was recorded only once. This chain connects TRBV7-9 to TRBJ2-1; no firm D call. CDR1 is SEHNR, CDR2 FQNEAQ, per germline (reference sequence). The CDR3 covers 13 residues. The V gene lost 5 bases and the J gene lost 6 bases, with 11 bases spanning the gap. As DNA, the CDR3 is TGTGCCAGCAGCCCCGGTATTCTCAATGAGCAGTTCTTC. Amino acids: CASSPGILNEQFF.

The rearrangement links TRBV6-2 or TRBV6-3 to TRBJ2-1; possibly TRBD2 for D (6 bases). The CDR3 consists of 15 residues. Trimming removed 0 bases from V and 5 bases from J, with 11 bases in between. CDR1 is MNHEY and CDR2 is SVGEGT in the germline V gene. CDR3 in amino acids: CASSYSPTRNNEQFF. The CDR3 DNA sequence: TGTGCCAGCAGTTACTCTCCGACTAGAAACAATGAGCAGTTCTTC.

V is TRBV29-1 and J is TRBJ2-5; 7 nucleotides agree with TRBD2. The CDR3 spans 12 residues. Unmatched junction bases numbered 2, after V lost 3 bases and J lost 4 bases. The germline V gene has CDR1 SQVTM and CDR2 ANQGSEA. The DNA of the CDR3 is TGCAGCGTTGATACTAGCGTAGAGACCCAGTACTTC. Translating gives CSVDTSVETQYF.

The DNA of the CDR3 is TGTGCCAGCAGCCCCGGGCAGGGGGCCTATGGCTACACCTTC. Amino acid sequence: CASSPGQGAYGYTF. This sequence joins TRBV5-4 and TRBJ1-2, with TRBD1 matching over 8 bases. J lost 4 bases, V lost 4 bases, and 6 bases had no gene match. The germline gives CDR1 SGHNT, CDR2 YYREEE (reference sequence). The CDR3 is 14 amino acids.

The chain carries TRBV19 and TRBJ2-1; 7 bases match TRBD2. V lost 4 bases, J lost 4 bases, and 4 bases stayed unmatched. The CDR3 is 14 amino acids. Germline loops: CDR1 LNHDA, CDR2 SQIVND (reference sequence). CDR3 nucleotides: TGTGCCAGTAGTAACCCTAGCGGATACAATGAGCAGTTCTTC. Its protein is CASSNPSGYNEQFF.

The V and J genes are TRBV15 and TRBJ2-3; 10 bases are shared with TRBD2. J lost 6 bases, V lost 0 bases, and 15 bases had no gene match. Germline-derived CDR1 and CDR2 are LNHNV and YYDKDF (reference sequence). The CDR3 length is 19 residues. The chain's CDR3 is CATSRDLSVAGGGADTQYF. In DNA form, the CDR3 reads TGTGCCACCAGCAGAGATCTCTCGGTAGCGGGAGGTGGTGCGGATACGCAGTATTTT. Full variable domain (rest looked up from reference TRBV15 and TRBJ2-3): DAMVIQNPRYQVTQFGKPVTLSCSQTLNHNVMYWYQQKSSQAPKLLFHYYDKDFNNEADTPDNFQSRRPNTSFCFLDIRSPGLGDTAMYLCATSRDLSVAGGGADTQYFGPGTRLTVL.